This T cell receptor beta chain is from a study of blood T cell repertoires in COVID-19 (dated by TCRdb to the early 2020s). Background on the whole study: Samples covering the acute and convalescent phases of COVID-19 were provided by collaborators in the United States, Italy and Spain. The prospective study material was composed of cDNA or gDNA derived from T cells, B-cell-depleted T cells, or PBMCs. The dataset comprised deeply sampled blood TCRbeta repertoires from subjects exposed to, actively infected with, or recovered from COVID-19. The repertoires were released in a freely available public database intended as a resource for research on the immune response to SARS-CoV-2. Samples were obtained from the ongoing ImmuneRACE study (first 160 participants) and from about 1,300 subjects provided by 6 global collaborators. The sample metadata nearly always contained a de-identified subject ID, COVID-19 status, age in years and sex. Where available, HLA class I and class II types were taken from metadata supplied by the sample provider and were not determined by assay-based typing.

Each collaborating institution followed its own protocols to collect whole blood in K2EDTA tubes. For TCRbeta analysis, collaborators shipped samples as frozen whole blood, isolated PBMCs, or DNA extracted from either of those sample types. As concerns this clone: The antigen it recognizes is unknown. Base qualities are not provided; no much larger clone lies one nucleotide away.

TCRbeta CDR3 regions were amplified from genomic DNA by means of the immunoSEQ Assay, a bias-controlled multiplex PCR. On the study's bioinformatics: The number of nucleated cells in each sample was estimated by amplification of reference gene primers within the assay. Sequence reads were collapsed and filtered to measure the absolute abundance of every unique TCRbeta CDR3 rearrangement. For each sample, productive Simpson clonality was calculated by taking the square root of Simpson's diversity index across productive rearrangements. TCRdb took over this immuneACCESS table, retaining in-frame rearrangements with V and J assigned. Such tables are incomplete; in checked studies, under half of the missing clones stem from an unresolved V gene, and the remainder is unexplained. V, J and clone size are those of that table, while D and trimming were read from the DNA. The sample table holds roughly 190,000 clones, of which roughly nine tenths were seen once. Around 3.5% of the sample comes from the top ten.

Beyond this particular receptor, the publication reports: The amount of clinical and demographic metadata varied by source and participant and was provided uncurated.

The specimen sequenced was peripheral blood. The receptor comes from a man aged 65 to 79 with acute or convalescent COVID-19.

The DNA sequence is TGCGCCAGCAGCTTGAGTGGGGCTGTTAGCGGGGTCGAGACCCAGTACTTC. This translates into CASSLSGAVSGVETQYF. Recombination connected TRBV5-1 to TRBJ2-5; a stretch of 8 junction bases matches TRBD2. Trimming leaves V shorter by 1 base and J shorter by 5 bases, with the junction holding 13 bases beyond the gene matches. Taken from cysteine to phenylalanine, the CDR3 has 17 residues. Only the CDR3 region is kept as DNA, spanning 51 bases read in frame from base 1. Via the germline V gene, CDR1 is SGHRS and CDR2 YFSETQ.